This passage covers 7 T cell receptor beta chains from one sample sequenced in a study of cytomegalovirus exposure and HLA in healthy donors. Here immunoSEQ multiplex PCR was the method, and the copy in TCRdb shows in-frame clones only, minus some. This table has tens of thousands of clones, about 87% appearing once. Material for sequencing was PBMCs. The origin of the receptors is a woman aged 18-29 years in good health and CMV-seropositive.

The chain joins TRBV2 to TRBJ2-1; D possibly corresponds to TRBD1 (5 bases). V lost 7 bases and J 6 bases, leaving 7 bases between the germline ends. This CDR3 region has 11 residues. Germline V gene lookup returns CDR1 SNHLY and CDR2 FYNNEI. The CDR3 nucleotides are TGTGCCAGCACAGGGTTCAATGAGCAGTTCTTC. This codes for CASTGFNEQFF.

The V and J genes are TRBV9 and TRBJ2-3, with TRBD2 matching over 8 bases. This CDR3 has 15 amino acids. The junction had 6 bases not matched to a gene; V was cut back by 4 bases and J by 2 bases. In germline, CDR1 is SGDLS, CDR2 YYNGEE. The CDR3 protein is CASSLGGVHTDTQYF. CDR3 coding DNA: TGTGCCAGCAGCCTCGGGGGGGTCCACACAGATACGCAGTATTTT.

The chain's CDR3 is CASSLGRGQKDTGELFF. CDR3 nucleotide sequence: TGTGCCAGCAGCTTGGGTAGAGGGCAAAAGGACACCGGGGAGCTGTTTTTT. This chain connects TRBV11-2 to TRBJ2-2; possible D gene TRBD2, 5 bases. The CDR3 totals 17 residues. The germline gives CDR1 SGHAT, CDR2 FQNNGV. V lost 3 bases to trimming and J lost 3 bases, with 17 bases between them.

The rearrangement uses TRBV27 and TRBJ2-6, with 8 bases identical to TRBD1. Germline CDR1 MNHEY, CDR2 SMNVEV (reference sequence). This CDR3 has 19 residues. Trimming removed 5 bases from V and 0 bases from J; junction bases left unmatched: 12. CDR3 loop: CASSQKGQGLYSGANVLTF. In DNA form, the CDR3 reads TGTGCCAGCAGTCAAAAAGGACAGGGCCTCTACTCTGGGGCCAACGTCCTGACTTTC.

This sequence joins TRBV27 and TRBJ2-7, with D perhaps TRBD1 (6 bases). The CDR3 sequence is 14 residues long. In germline, CDR1 is MNHEY, CDR2 SMNVEV (reference sequence). The V and J ends lost 5 bases and 2 bases respectively, with 13 bases between them. CDR3 sequence: CASSPRTETYEQYF. DNA for the CDR3: TGTGCCAGCAGTCCTAGGACAGAAACCTACGAGCAGTACTTC.

This chain connects TRBV9 to TRBJ1-1, with 7 nucleotides matching TRBD1. The CDR3 totals 17 residues. The V gene end was trimmed by 4 bases and the J gene end by 6 bases; junction bases not matched to a gene: 18. Germline CDR1 and CDR2: SGDLS and YYNGEE. CDR3 in DNA: TGTGCCAGCAGCTCCACCCGGGGGGGCAGGGGGAAGCCTGAAGCTTTCTTT. Translated, it gives CASSSTRGGRGKPEAFF.

The gene calls are TRBV11-2 and TRBJ1-1, with D maybe TRBD1 (6 bases). V lost 0 bases, J lost 1 base, and 12 bases lay in between. CDR3 length equals 16 residues. In germline, CDR1 is SGHAT, CDR2 FQNNGV. CDR3 region: CASSLEFGGANTEAFF. Written as DNA, the CDR3 is TGTGCCAGCAGCTTAGAGTTCGGGGGGGCGAACACTGAAGCTTTCTTT.